The present T cell receptor (beta chain) was sequenced within a study of post-analysis software for immune sequencing data. For the study at large: Patients had relapsing-remitting, secondary progressive or progressive-relapsing multiple sclerosis; some lacked subtype. Study results and caveats: F-measure co-clustering was strong for batch-matched samples. Five TRBV segments, including TRBV5-6, TRBV5-1 and TRBV20-1, were more frequent in patients than controls. Comparison with controls showed significantly lower normalized Chao1 diversity in multiple sclerosis patients.

Of note for this clonotype: What it binds is not known.

Germline values: CDR1 MNHEY, CDR2 SMNVEV (reference sequence). CDR3 length: 13 amino acids. Losses at the gene ends were 4 bases for V and 7 bases for J; bases not matched to a gene: 4. Every TCR beta cDNA library bore unique molecular identifiers. TCRdb ran MiXCR on the PCR reads and lists one entry per CDR3 protein. The sample holds about 200,000 distinct CDR3 sequences, roughly 30% seen once. Sequencing was done on a sample of blood. This receptor was obtained from a girl under 18 with multiple sclerosis. The chain combines TRBV27 with TRBJ2-1, with 7 bases identical to TRBD2. The CDR3 region has the DNA TGTGCCAGCAGTTCCGGACTAGAAAATGAGCAGTTCTTC. Protein sequence: CASSSGLENEQFF.